Given below is one T cell receptor (beta chain) in context. These data belong to a study of OX40 agonist ivuxolimab in advanced cancers. Background on the study: Head and neck, renal cell, melanoma or hepatocellular carcinoma were the cancers that dose-escalation patients had.

Peripheral blood came from all dose cohorts at three timepoints. The assay was immunoSEQ multiplex PCR, and TCRdb's table has in-frame clones only and misses some. Here the sample spans around 84,000 clones, around 92% being singletons. Germline V lookup: CDR1 SGHAT, CDR2 FQNNGV. The CDR3 is made up of 16 amino acids. The V gene lost 1 base and the J gene lost 6 bases, with 19 bases spanning the gap. This receptor was identified in an adult with an advanced solid tumor such as melanoma, head and neck, liver or kidney cancer. The source material was CD4+ or CD8+ T cells sorted from blood, sampled in a trial of the OX40 agonist ivuxolimab. The rearrangement links TRBV11-2 to TRBJ2-7; the D gene is possibly TRBD2 (6 bases). The CDR3 protein is CASSLVSGVATCEQYF. Here the CDR3 DNA reads TGTGCCAGCAGCTTAGTATCGGGAGTGGCAACCTGCGAGCAGTACTTC.